This TCR beta chain came from a study of T-cell reconstitution after alpha-beta-depleted transplantation in children (TCRdb year 2016). Looking at the study overall: Using TCR repertoire profiling, the study followed T-cell immune reconstitution in a quantitative way in children after TCRalphabeta/CD19-depleted allogeneic hematopoietic cell transplantation. Results and caveats for the whole study, not just this receptor: Hyperexpanded clone frequencies declined over subsequent months; after one year, T-cell counts and TCRbeta diversity were mostly attributed to newly produced T cells. In some patients, the high TCRbeta diversity seen at day 60 was put down to recipient T cells and intrathymic progenitors that had survived conditioning. Apparently early alphabetaT-cell count recovery about two months after transplant reportedly relied on only several hundred rapidly expanded clones derived from non-depleted graft cells.

Library creation used PCR. The run used an Illumina HiSeq 2500. To normalize quantification of the TCRbeta repertoire, the TCR libraries were built with molecular barcoding that relied on unique molecular identifiers. TCRdb ran its own pipeline on the public reads, namely fastp trimming at Q25 and MiXCR clone calling, and kept in-frame beta chains. Identical CDR3 protein sequences are pooled into one entry, listed with their most common genes and DNA. The sample table records more than 200,000 distinct CDR3 sequences; under 30% of these occur just once. More than 2% of the sample is held by the ten biggest clonotypes. The meaning of the sample's treatment or condition label: allogeneic hematopoietic cell transplantation with graft depleted of TCRalphabeta T cells and CD19 B cells. TCRalphabeta/CD19-depleted allogeneic hematopoietic cell grafts were given to the transplant recipients, all of whom were children.

The CDR3 starts with the cysteine, ends with the phenylalanine, and has 12 residues. The sequence is cut down to CDR3 DNA, 36 bases in frame from base 1. V was cut back by 5 bases and J by 4 bases, leaving a gap of 11 bases between them. As encoded in the germline V gene, CDR1 is SQVTM while CDR2 is ANQGSEA. As to this clonotype: Its antigen specificity is not known. Base-call qualities are not available, and no considerably larger clone is one nucleotide away.

The sequence links TRBV29-1 to TRBJ1-2, with the D segment identity uncertain. The origin of this receptor is a girl between 2 and 10 years old with Fanconi anemia, due to receive a stem cell transplant. The specimen comprised PBMCs, sampled before TCRalphabeta/CD19-depleted stem cell transplant. CDR3 region: CSVSSGSYGYTF. Read as DNA, the sequence is TGCAGCGTTTCATCGGGGTCCTATGGCTACACCTTC.